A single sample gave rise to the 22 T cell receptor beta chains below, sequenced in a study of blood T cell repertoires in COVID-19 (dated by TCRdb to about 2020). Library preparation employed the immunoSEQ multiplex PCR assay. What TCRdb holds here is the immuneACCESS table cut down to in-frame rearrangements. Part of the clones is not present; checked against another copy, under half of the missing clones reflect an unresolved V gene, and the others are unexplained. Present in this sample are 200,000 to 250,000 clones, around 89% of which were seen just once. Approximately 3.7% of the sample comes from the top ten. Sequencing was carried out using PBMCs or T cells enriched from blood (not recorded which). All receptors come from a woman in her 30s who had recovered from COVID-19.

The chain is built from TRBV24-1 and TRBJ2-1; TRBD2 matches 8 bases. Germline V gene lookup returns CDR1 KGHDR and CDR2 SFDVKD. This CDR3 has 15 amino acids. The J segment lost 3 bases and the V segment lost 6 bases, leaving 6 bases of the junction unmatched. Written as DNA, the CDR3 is TGTGCCACCAGTCCCCCGGGACTAGACTACAATGAGCAGTTCTTC. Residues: CATSPPGLDYNEQFF.

CDR3 loop: CATSRELAGGTGELFF. CDR3 sequence (DNA): TGTGCCACCAGCAGAGAACTAGCGGGAGGCACCGGGGAGCTGTTTTTT. The chain links TRBV15 to TRBJ2-2; TRBD2 matches at 12 bases. The V gene end was trimmed by 0 bases and the J gene end by 4 bases; junction bases not matched to a gene: 0. This CDR3 is built from 16 residues. The germline CDR1 and CDR2 sequences are LNHNV and YYDKDF (reference sequence).

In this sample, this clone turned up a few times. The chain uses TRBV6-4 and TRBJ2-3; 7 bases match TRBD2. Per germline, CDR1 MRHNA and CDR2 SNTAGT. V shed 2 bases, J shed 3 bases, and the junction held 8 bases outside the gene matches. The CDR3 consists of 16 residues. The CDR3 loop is CASSDNGGSGTDTQYF. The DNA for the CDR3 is TGTGCCAGCAGTGACAACGGCGGGAGTGGAACAGATACGCAGTATTTT.

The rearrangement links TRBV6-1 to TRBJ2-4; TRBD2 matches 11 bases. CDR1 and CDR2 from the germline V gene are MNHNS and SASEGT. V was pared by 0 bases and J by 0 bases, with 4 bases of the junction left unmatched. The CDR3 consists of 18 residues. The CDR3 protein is CASSEALAGGLAKNIQYF. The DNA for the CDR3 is TGTGCCAGCAGTGAAGCTCTAGCGGGAGGCTTAGCCAAAAACATTCAGTACTTC.

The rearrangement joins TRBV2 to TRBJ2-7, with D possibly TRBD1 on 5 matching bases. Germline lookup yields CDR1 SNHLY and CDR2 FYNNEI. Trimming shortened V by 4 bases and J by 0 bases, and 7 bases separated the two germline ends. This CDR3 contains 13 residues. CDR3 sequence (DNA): TGTGCCAGCAGTGTCAGGGACTCCTACGAGCAGTACTTC. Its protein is CASSVRDSYEQYF.

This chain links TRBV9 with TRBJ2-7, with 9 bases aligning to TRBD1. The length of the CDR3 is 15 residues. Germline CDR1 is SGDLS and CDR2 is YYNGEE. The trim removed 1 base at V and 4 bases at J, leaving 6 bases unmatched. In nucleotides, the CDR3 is TGTGCCAGCAGCGTAAGTCGGACAGGGGAGTACGAGCAGTACTTC. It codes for CASSVSRTGEYEQYF.

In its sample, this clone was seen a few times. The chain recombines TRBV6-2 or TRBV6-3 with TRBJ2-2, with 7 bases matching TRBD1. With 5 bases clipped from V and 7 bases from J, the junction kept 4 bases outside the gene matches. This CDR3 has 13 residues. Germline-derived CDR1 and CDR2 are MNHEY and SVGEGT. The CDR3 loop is CASSDRANGELFF. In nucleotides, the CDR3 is TGTGCCAGCAGTGACAGGGCGAACGGGGAGCTGTTTTTT.

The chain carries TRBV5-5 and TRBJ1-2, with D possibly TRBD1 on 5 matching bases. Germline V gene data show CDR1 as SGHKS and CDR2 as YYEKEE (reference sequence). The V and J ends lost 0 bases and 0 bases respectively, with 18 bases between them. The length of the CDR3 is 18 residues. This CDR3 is CASSLVRGGVLPNYGYTF. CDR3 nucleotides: TGTGCCAGCAGCTTGGTAAGGGGAGGGGTTCTTCCTAACTATGGCTACACCTTC.

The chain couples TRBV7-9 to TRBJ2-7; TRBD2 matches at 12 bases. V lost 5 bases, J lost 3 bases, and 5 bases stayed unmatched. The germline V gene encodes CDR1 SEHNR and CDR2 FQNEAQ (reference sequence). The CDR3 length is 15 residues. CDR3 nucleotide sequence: TGTGCCAGCAGCCGTTCTAGCGGGAGGGACTACGAGCAGTACTTC. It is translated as CASSRSSGRDYEQYF. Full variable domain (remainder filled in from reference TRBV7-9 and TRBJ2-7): DTGVSQNPRHKITKRGQNVTFRCDPISEHNRLYWYRQTLGQGPEFLTYFQNEAQLEKSRLLSDRFSAERPKGSFSTLEIQRTEQGDSAMYLCASSRSSGRDYEQYFGPGTRLTVT.

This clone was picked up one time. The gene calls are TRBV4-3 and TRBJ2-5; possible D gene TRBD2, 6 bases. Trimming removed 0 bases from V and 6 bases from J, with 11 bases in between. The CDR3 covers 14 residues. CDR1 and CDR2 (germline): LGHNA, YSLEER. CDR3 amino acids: CASSQEGGVKTQYF. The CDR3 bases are TGCGCCAGCAGCCAAGAAGGAGGGGTAAAGACCCAGTACTTC.

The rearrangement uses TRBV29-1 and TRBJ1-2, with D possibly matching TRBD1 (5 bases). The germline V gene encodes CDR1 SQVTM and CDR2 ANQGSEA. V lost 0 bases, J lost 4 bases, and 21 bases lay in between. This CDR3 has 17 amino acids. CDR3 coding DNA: TGCAGCGTTGAAGATCGGTCAGGCGGGGCAGGCTCCTATGGCTACACCTTC. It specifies CSVEDRSGGAGSYGYTF.

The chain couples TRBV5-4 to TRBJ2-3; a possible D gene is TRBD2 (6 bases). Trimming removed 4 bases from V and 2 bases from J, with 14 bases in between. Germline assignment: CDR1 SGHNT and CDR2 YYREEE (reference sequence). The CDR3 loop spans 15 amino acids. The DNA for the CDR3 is TGTGCCAGCAGCCCGGGGACTCACCCCACAGATACGCAGTATTTT. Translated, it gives CASSPGTHPTDTQYF.

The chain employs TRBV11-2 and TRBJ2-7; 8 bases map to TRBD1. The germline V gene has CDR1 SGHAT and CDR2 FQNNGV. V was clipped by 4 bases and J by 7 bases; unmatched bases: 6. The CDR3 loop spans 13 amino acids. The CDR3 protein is CASSWVRGREQYF. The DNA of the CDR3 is TGTGCCAGCAGCTGGGTCAGGGGGCGTGAGCAGTACTTC.

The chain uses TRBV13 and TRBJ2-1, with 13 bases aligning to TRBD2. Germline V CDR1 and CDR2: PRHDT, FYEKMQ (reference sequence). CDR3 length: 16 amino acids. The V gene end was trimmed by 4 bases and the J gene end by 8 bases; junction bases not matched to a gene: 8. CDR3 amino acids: CASSSRTSGSTHEQFF. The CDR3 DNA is TGTGCCAGCAGCTCCCGGACTAGCGGGAGTACCCATGAGCAGTTCTTC.

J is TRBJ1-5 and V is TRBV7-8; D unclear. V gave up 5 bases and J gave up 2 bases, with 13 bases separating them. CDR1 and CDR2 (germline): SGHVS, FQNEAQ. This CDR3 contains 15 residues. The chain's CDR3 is CASSRTREGNQPQHF. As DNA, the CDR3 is TGTGCCAGCAGCCGAACCCGGGAGGGCAATCAGCCCCAGCATTTT.

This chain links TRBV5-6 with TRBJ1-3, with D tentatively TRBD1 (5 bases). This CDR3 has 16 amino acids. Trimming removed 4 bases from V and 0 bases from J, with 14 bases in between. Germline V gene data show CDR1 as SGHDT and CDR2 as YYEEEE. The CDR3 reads CASSAGRLYSGNTIYF. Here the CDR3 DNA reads TGTGCCAGCAGCGCGGGACGGTTATACTCTGGAAACACCATATATTTT.

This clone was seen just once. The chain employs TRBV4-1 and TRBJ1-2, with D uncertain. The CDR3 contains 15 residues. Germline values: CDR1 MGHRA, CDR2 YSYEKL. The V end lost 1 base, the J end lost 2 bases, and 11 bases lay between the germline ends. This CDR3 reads CASSQALRENYGYTF. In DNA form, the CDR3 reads TGCGCCAGCAGCCAAGCCCTTCGAGAGAACTATGGCTACACCTTC.

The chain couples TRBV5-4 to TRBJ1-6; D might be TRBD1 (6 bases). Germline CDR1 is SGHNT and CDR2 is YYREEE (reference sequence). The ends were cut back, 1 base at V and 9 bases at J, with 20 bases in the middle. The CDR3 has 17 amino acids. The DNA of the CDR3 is TGTGCCAGCAGCTTGAGACCGAGGGACACCGGCCGTTCACCCCTCCACTTT. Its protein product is CASSLRPRDTGRSPLHF.

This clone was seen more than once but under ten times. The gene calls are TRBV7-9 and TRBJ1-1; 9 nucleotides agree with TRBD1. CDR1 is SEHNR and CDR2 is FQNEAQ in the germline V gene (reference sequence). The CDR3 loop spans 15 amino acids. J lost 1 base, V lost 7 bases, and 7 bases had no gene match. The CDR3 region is CASKNTGGWNTEAFF. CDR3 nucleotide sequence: TGTGCCAGCAAAAACACAGGGGGCTGGAACACTGAAGCTTTCTTT.

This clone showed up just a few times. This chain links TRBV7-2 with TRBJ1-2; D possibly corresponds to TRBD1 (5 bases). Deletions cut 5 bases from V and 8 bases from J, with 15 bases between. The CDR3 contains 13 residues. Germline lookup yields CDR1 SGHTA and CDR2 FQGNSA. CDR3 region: CASSQGGAEGYTF. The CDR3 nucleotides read TGTGCCAGCAGCCAGGGAGGGGCGGAGGGCTACACCTTC.

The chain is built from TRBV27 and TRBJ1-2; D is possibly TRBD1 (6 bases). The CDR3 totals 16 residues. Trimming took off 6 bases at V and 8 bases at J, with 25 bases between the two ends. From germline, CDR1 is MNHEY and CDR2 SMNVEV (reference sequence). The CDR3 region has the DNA TGTGCCAGCAGGGAGCTGCCCGGGACAATGCCACTGGGCTACACCTTC. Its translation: CASRELPGTMPLGYTF.

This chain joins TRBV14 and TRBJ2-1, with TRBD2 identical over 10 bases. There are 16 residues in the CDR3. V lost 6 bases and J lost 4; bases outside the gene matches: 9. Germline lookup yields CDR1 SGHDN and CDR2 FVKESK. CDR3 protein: CASSRPGTSAYNEQFF. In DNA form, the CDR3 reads TGTGCCAGCAGTCGGCCTGGGACTAGCGCATACAATGAGCAGTTCTTC.